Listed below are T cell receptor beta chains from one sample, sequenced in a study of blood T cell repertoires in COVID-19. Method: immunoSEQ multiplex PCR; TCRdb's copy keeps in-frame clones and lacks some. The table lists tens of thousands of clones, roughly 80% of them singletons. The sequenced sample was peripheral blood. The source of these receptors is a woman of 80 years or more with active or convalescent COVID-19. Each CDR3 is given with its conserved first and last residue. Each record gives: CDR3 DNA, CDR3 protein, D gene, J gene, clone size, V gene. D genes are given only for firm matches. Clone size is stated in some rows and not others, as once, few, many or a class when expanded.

DNA: TGTGCCAGCAGCTACGGGAGCTCCTACAATGAGCAGTTCTTC
CDR3: CASSYGSSYNEQFF
D: NA
J: TRBJ2-1
size: NA
V: TRBV14

DNA: TGCGCCAGCAGCCCAGACAGTTCTGTCTCTGGAAACACCATATATTTT
CDR3: CASSPDSSVSGNTIYF
D: NA
J: TRBJ1-3
size: NA
V: TRBV5-1

DNA: TGTGCCAGCACGTCGGCAGATACGCAGTATTTT
CDR3: CASTSADTQYF
D: NA
J: TRBJ2-3
size: NA
V: TRBV2

DNA: TGTGCCAGCTCACCTGGGACAGAGAGCTCCTACGAGCAGTACTTC
CDR3: CASSPGTESSYEQYF
D: TRBD1
J: TRBJ2-7
size: few
V: TRBV18

DNA: TGTGCCAGCAGTCACCAGCGGGAGAGACAGTTCTTC
CDR3: CASSHQRERQFF
D: TRBD2
J: TRBJ2-1
size: once
V: TRBV27

DNA: TGCAGTGCTAGTTTAGGCGACCCGGGTTCACCCCTCCACTTT
CDR3: CSASLGDPGSPLHF
D: NA
J: TRBJ1-6
size: NA
V: TRBV20-1

DNA: TGTGCCAGCAGTGAATATGGGACTGAGTCCTACGAGCAGTACTTC
CDR3: CASSEYGTESYEQYF
D: NA
J: TRBJ2-7
size: NA
V: TRBV6-1

DNA: TGTGCCAGCTCATCAACCGGGGGGACTGAAGCTTTCTTT
CDR3: CASSSTGGTEAFF
D: NA
J: TRBJ1-1
size: NA
V: TRBV18

DNA: TGTGCCAGCAGCTTAGACACGGGTCAGCCCCAGCATTTT
CDR3: CASSLDTGQPQHF
D: NA
J: TRBJ1-5
size: NA
V: TRBV7-9

DNA: TGTGCCATCAGGAATGCGCAGGGTGGATCACCCCTCCACTTT
CDR3: CAIRNAQGGSPLHF
D: NA
J: TRBJ1-6
size: many
V: TRBV10-3

DNA: TGTGCCAGCAGCGTAGTGCAGGGGAGCACAGATACGCAGTATTTT
CDR3: CASSVVQGSTDTQYF
D: NA
J: TRBJ2-3
size: NA
V: TRBV9

DNA: TGTGCCAGCAGCTTACTTAGGGCTAGCGGGCATGAGCAGTTCTTC
CDR3: CASSLLRASGHEQFF
D: TRBD2
J: TRBJ2-1
size: NA
V: TRBV7-3

DNA: TGTGCCAGCAGTTACTCGAATACGGGAGGATTCTACGAGCAGTACTTC
CDR3: CASSYSNTGGFYEQYF
D: TRBD2
J: TRBJ2-7
size: few
V: TRBV6-5

DNA: TGTGCCAGCTCACCAGGGACTGACATATATTTT
CDR3: CASSPGTDIYF
D: NA
J: TRBJ1-3
size: NA
V: TRBV18

DNA: TGTGCCTGGAGTTCAGTCAGGGGCCTTGAAAAACTGTTTTTT
CDR3: CAWSSVRGLEKLFF
D: NA
J: TRBJ1-4
size: once
V: TRBV30

DNA: TGTGCCACCAGCAGAGTCCGGGGAAACACCATATATTTT
CDR3: CATSRVRGNTIYF
D: NA
J: TRBJ1-3
size: NA
V: TRBV15

DNA: TGTGCCAGCAGCTCAGGGGGAAAGAACACTGAAGCTTTCTTT
CDR3: CASSSGGKNTEAFF
D: TRBD1
J: TRBJ1-1
size: few
V: TRBV7-3

DNA: TGCGCCAGCAGCCCCCGGGACAACACAGATACGCAGTATTTT
CDR3: CASSPRDNTDTQYF
D: NA
J: TRBJ2-3
size: NA
V: TRBV4-3

DNA: TGTGCCAGTAGTATCGGCGGGAACACCGGGGAGCTGTTTTTT
CDR3: CASSIGGNTGELFF
D: NA
J: TRBJ2-2
size: few
V: TRBV19

DNA: TGTGCCAGCAGTTTAGGTAGGGACAGGGGTTACTACGAGCAGTACTTC
CDR3: CASSLGRDRGYYEQYF
D: TRBD1
J: TRBJ2-7
size: few
V: TRBV27

DNA: TGCGCCAGCGCAGACAGGGAATACTATGGCTACACCTTC
CDR3: CASADREYYGYTF
D: TRBD1
J: TRBJ1-2
size: NA
V: TRBV5-1

DNA: TGTGCCAGCAGTTACTCGAGGCAGGGGGCAGGCATTCAGTACTTC
CDR3: CASSYSRQGAGIQYF
D: TRBD1
J: TRBJ2-4
size: once
V: TRBV6-5

DNA: TGTGCCATCAGTGGGGGGACAGGCATTAACTATGGCTACACCTTC
CDR3: CAISGGTGINYGYTF
D: TRBD1
J: TRBJ1-2
size: NA
V: TRBV10-3

DNA: TGTGCCAGCCGGACTGAAAGCTCCTACAATGAGCAGTTCTTC
CDR3: CASRTESSYNEQFF
D: NA
J: TRBJ2-1
size: NA
V: TRBV4-2

DNA: TGTGCCAGCAGTTGGACAGAGCGTGATCAGCCCCAGCATTTT
CDR3: CASSWTERDQPQHF
D: NA
J: TRBJ1-5
size: NA
V: TRBV27

DNA: TGTGCCAGCAGCGTATCGACCAGGGGGCCCCACGAGCAGTACTTC
CDR3: CASSVSTRGPHEQYF
D: TRBD1
J: TRBJ2-7
size: NA
V: TRBV9

DNA: TGTGCCAGCAGTAGAGACAGGGGGCGCTCTGGAAACACCATATATTTT
CDR3: CASSRDRGRSGNTIYF
D: TRBD1
J: TRBJ1-3
size: NA
V: TRBV2

DNA: TGCAGCGTTGGACGGGAGAGTCTCCAGTACTTC
CDR3: CSVGRESLQYF
D: NA
J: TRBJ2-7
size: NA
V: TRBV29-1

DNA: TGTGCCAGTAGTACCGGACAGGGGCCCTATGGCTACACCTTC
CDR3: CASSTGQGPYGYTF
D: TRBD1
J: TRBJ1-2
size: NA
V: TRBV19

DNA: TGCGCCAGCAGCTTGGCCGGGAGGGTTGGGTATGGCTACACCTTC
CDR3: CASSLAGRVGYGYTF
D: NA
J: TRBJ1-2
size: few
V: TRBV5-1

DNA: TGTGCCAGCAGTTTATTAGACTCCCACAGCACAGATACGCAGTATTTT
CDR3: CASSLLDSHSTDTQYF
D: NA
J: TRBJ2-3
size: NA
V: TRBV7-8

DNA: TGTGCCAGCAGGAGGACAGGCTCCTCGAATGAAAAACTGTTTTTT
CDR3: CASRRTGSSNEKLFF
D: TRBD1
J: TRBJ1-4
size: NA
V: TRBV14